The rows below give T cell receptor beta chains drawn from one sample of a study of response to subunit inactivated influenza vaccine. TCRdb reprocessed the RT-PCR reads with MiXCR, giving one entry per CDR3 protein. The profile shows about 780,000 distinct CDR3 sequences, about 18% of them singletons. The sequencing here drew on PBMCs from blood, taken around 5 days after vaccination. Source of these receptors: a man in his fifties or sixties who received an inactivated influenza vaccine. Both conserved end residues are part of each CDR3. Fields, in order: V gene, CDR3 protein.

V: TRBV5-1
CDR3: CASSLVSGGGETQYF

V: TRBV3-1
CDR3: CASSPQRTGFHGYTF

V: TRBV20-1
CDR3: CSARVGTGTSPLHF

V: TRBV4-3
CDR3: CASSQNRDGFYEQYF

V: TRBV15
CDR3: CATSRSLTSQGTNTGELFF

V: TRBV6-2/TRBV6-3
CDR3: CASSYSQGPLEQYF

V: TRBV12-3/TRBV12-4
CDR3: CASSSGLGGETQYF

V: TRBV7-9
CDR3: CASSLAGTTTGELFF

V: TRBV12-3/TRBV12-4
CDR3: CASSLRLAGGKTGELFF

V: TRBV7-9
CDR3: CASSLAFGVDEKLFF

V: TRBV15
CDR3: CATSRGLGEKFREQYF

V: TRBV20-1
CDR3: CSASLGGRVDSPLHF

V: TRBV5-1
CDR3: CASSLEGGSPGTEAFF

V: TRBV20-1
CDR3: CSAQQGGGVIYNEQFF

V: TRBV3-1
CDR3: CASRATGASYGYTF

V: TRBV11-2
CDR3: CASSPVGLAGNNEQFF

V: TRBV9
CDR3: CASSIGTGETGELFF

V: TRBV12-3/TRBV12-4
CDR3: CASSQGGLAEKETQYF

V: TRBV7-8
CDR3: CASSLQGVSNYGYTF

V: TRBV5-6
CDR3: CASSFEGGRAYEQYF

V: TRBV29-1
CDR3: CSVRRQGTNEQYF

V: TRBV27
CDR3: CASRLAGVSEQFF

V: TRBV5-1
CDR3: CASSLALWNEQYF

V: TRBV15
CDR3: CATSRVRTYPHNEQFF

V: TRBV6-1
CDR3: CASNLGTYPNNEQFF

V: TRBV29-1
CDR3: CSAGTSGRGGELFF

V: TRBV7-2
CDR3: CASSLVPTGNEQFF

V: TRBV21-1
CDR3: CASSKALLRGGAVSPLHF

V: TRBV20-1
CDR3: CSASDRRSYEQYF

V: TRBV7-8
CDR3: CASSPGQRYEQYF

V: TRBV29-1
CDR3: CSADVGGAYGYTF

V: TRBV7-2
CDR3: CASRIAGGPGETQYF

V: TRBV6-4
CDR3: CASRRRDSSYNEQFF

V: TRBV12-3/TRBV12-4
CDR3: CASGEGAMGTEAFF

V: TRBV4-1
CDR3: CASSVAGGPPSYNEQFF

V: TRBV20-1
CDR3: CSARDPRQSTDTQYF

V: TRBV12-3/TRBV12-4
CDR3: CASSLRNSPLHF

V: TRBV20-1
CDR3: CSARDPTGILVREKLFF

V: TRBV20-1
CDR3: CSATSDSGAYNEQFF

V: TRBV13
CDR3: CASSLAGPAYNEQFF

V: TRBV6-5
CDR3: CASSDSGTSGYEQYF